This T cell receptor (beta chain) originates from a study of molecular identifiers for immune sequencing clone quantification. Germline V gene sequence: CDR1 ENHRY, CDR2 SYGVKD. Trimming removed 4 bases at V and 7 bases at J, with 10 bases between. This CDR3 is built from 13 residues. TCRdb reprocessed the PCR reads with MiXCR, giving one entry per CDR3 protein. This table holds about 640,000 distinct CDR3 sequences, about 20% found once. V is TRBV10-3 and J is TRBJ2-2; tentative D call: TRBD1 (6 bases). The source material was naive CD8+ T cells from blood, with Jurkat cell RNA spiked in. Stated subset: FACS-sorted CD8+CD4-CCR7+CD45RA+ naive T cells. The TCR sequence derives from a human donor in good health. Some libraries in this study had Jurkat cell RNA spiked in. Here the CDR3 DNA reads TGTGCCATCAGTGTGGGGGCGGACGGGGAGCTGTTTTTT. It translates to CAISVGADGELFF.